This T cell receptor beta chain was profiled in a study of T cell responses to AZD1222 COVID-19 vaccine. Study-level findings and limits: The study found vaccine-associated CD4 TCRs spanning spike, dominant at 160-218 and 743-854.

TCRdb's table, derived via immunoSEQ multiplex PCR, lists solely in-frame clones and lacks some. The sample records roughly 120,000 clones, about 90% being singletons. As concerns this clone: Its antigen is undetermined.

The CDR3 has 14 residues. Germline assignment: CDR1 SGHRS and CDR2 YFSETQ. V lost 2 bases to trimming and J lost 7 bases; unmatched junction nucleotides: 6. The clonotype comes from an adult in good health. The source was peripheral blood, collected on day 0 of MenACWY control vaccination. This rearrangement joins TRBV5-1 to TRBJ2-1, with 7 bases that match TRBD2. The CDR3 region has the DNA TGCGCCAGCAGCTTACAAGCGGGGATGAATGAGCAGTTCTTC. This codes for CASSLQAGMNEQFF.